This passage covers 17 T cell receptor beta chains from one sample sequenced in a study of blood T cell repertoires in COVID-19. TCRdb keeps only in-frame clones here, not all; method: immunoSEQ multiplex PCR. In the table there are 400,000 to 450,000 clones, about nine tenths of which are singletons. Sequencing input: peripheral blood. The source is a woman aged 45 to 65 with COVID-19, enrolled during active disease.

Points on this clone: This sample also contains other DNA sequences that code for the same CDR3. The gene calls are TRBV3-1 (or the pseudogene TRBV3-2) and TRBJ1-1; TRBD1 might be the D (6 bases). V lost 1 base and J lost 3, with 9 bases in between. The CDR3 extends over 14 amino acids. Germline V gene lookup returns CDR1 LGHDT and CDR2 YNNKEL (reference sequence). The CDR3 region is CASSQASGDTEAFF. As DNA, the CDR3 is TGTGCCAGCAGCCAAGCCTCAGGGGACACTGAAGCTTTCTTT.

V gene TRBV10-2 combines with J gene TRBJ1-2; D call uncertain. Between the trimmed V and J ends, which lost 7 bases and 2 bases, there was a span of 8 bases. The CDR3 sequence is 12 residues long. Germline assignment: CDR1 WSHSY and CDR2 SAAADI. CDR3 loop: CASMTGNYGYTF. The CDR3 DNA reads TGCGCCAGCATGACGGGGAACTATGGCTACACCTTC.

The chain is built from TRBV30 and TRBJ1-6; a possible D gene is TRBD1 (5 bases). Trimming took off 2 bases at V and 8 bases at J, with 7 bases between the two ends. Germline V gene data show CDR1 as GTSNPN and CDR2 as SVGIG (reference sequence). The CDR3 runs to 12 residues. The CDR3 spells CAWSQGDSPLHF. CDR3 coding DNA: TGTGCCTGGAGTCAAGGGGATTCACCCCTCCACTTT. Using reference TRBV30 and TRBJ1-6 for the parts outside the CDR3, the full variable domain is SQTIHQWPATLVQPVGSPLSLECTVEGTSNPNLYWYRQAAGRGLQLLFYSVGIGQISSEVPQNLSASRPQDRQFILSSKKLLLSDSGFYLCAWSQGDSPLHFGNGTRLTVT.

This chain uses TRBV6-5 with TRBJ2-1, with D possibly TRBD2 on 5 matching bases. There are 16 residues in the CDR3. Looked up from germline, CDR1 is MNHEY and CDR2 is SVGAGI. V lost 2 bases to trimming and J lost 5 bases, with 16 bases between them. CDR3 bases: TGTGCCAGCAGTTACCTAATCTCGGGGTGGAACAATGAGCAGTTCTTC. Its protein is CASSYLISGWNNEQFF.

This clone was counted a few times. The rearrangement links TRBV5-8 to TRBJ1-1; D possibly corresponds to TRBD1 (6 bases). This CDR3 contains 13 residues. V shed 5 bases and J shed 4 bases, with 12 bases lying between them. The germline CDR1 and CDR2 sequences are SGHTS and YDEGEE. The CDR3 nucleotides read TGTGCCAGCAGTTACTGGACAGTCACTGAAGCTTTCTTT. Residues: CASSYWTVTEAFF.

V gene TRBV5-1 combines with J gene TRBJ2-2, with D perhaps matching TRBD1 (5 bases). The length of the CDR3 is 14 residues. V was cut by 4 bases and J by 7 bases, with 14 bases left in between. CDR1 is SGHRS, CDR2 YFSETQ, per germline. Here the CDR3 reads CASSEDTPDGELFF. CDR3 sequence (DNA): TGCGCCAGCAGCGAGGACACGCCGGACGGGGAGCTGTTTTTT.

This rearrangement joins TRBV5-6 to TRBJ1-2; 7 nucleotides line up with TRBD1. CDR3 length: 15 amino acids. CDR1 and CDR2 (germline): SGHDT, YYEEEE. V shed 3 bases and J 4 bases; nucleotides not matched to a gene: 9. CDR3 nucleotides: TGTGCCAGCAGCTCAGGGACAGCCAGGCTCTATGGCTACACCTTC. Its translation: CASSSGTARLYGYTF.

The chain employs TRBV9 and TRBJ2-2, with 9 positions matching TRBD1. CDR1 and CDR2 from the germline V gene are SGDLS and YYNGEE. The V gene end was trimmed by 8 bases and the J gene end by 1 base; junction bases not matched to a gene: 18. The CDR3 consists of 19 residues. CDR3 DNA sequence: TGTGCCAGTCGCGCCTCGGGACAGGGATTTACGGGGAACACCGGGGAGCTGTTTTTT. It encodes CASRASGQGFTGNTGELFF.

This clone showed up just once. This sample also contains other DNA sequences that code for the same CDR3. V usage is TRBV30 and J usage is TRBJ1-5; D ambiguous. Germline CDR1 GTSNPN, CDR2 SVGIG (reference sequence). V dropped 0 bases and J dropped 4 bases, with 7 bases sitting between them. The CDR3 has 13 amino acids. The CDR3 loop is CAWSVALNQPQHF. The DNA of the CDR3 is TGTGCCTGGAGTGTGGCCCTGAATCAGCCCCAGCATTTT.

The V call is TRBV9, the J call TRBJ1-4, with TRBD1 identical over 7 bases. The CDR3 is made up of 14 amino acids. The junction had 5 bases not matched to a gene; V was cut back by 4 bases and J by 5 bases. CDR1 is SGDLS and CDR2 is YYNGEE in the germline V gene. The CDR3 sequence: CASSTGQQNEKLFF. As DNA, the CDR3 is TGTGCCAGCAGCACGGGACAGCAAAATGAAAAACTGTTTTTT.

The CDR3 nucleotides are TGCGCCAGCAGCCAGGAAGGATCAAGCTCCTACAATGAGCAGTTCTTC. This translates into CASSQEGSSSYNEQFF. The chain uses TRBV5-1 and TRBJ2-1; D ambiguous. Trimming removed 4 bases at V and 0 bases at J, with 14 bases between. The germline gives CDR1 SGHRS, CDR2 YFSETQ. CDR3 length equals 16 residues.

This chain links TRBV1 with TRBJ2-4; TRBD2 was called by the table and not checked on the DNA. TRBV1 is listed as a pseudogene. The CDR3 contains 18 residues. The chain's CDR3 is CTSSSTNSGGRAKNIQYF. The DNA for the CDR3 is TGCACCAGCAGCTCAACGAATAGCGGGGGGCGAGCCAAAAACATTCAGTACTTC.

The J gene is TRBJ1-1, the V gene TRBV6-1, with D maybe TRBD1 (5 bases). V lost 1 base and J lost 5, with 14 bases in between. The CDR3 has 15 residues. Germline lookup yields CDR1 MNHNS and CDR2 SASEGT. This CDR3 reads CASSEVGALGTEAFF. CDR3 nucleotide sequence: TGTGCCAGCAGTGAAGTAGGGGCCCTCGGGACTGAAGCTTTCTTT.

This chain uses TRBV27 with TRBJ1-1; 7 nucleotides align to TRBD1. The CDR3 runs 14 residues. Germline V gives CDR1 MNHEY, CDR2 SMNVEV (reference sequence). Germline trimming cut 10 bases from V and 1 base from J; bases unmatched to any gene: 9. Written as DNA, the CDR3 is TGTGCCACCTCCAGGGGGAACCCGAACACTGAAGCTTTCTTT. Residues: CATSRGNPNTEAFF.

The genes are TRBV5-4 and TRBJ1-6; D is unresolved. CDR1 SGHNT and CDR2 YYREEE come from the germline V gene (reference sequence). Trimming cost V 3 bases and J 7 bases, with 11 bases left between them. The CDR3 runs to 14 residues. The CDR3 region is CASSSGRNNSPLHF. The CDR3 DNA follows: TGTGCCAGCAGCTCGGGAAGGAACAATTCACCCCTCCACTTT.

The chain links TRBV12-3 or TRBV12-4 to TRBJ1-5; D remains ambiguous. V lost 6 bases to trimming and J lost 13 bases, with 13 bases between them. The CDR3 has 11 amino acids. The CDR3 DNA is TGTGCCAGCAGCTCTACAGAATCTCAGCATTTT. It yields the protein CASSSTESQHF.

The rearrangement links TRBV30 to TRBJ2-7; TRBD2 aligns across 8 bases. Germline V gives CDR1 GTSNPN, CDR2 SVGIG (reference sequence). This CDR3 has 13 amino acids. V lost 5 bases, J lost 0 bases, and 3 bases stayed unmatched. CDR3 in amino acids: CAWGGGSSYEQYF. In nucleotides, the CDR3 is TGTGCCTGGGGCGGGGGGAGCTCCTACGAGCAGTACTTC. Full variable domain (remainder filled in from reference TRBV30 and TRBJ2-7): SQTIHQWPATLVQPVGSPLSLECTVEGTSNPNLYWYRQAAGRGLQLLFYSVGIGQISSEVPQNLSASRPQDRQFILSSKKLLLSDSGFYLCAWGGGSSYEQYFGPGTRLTVT.